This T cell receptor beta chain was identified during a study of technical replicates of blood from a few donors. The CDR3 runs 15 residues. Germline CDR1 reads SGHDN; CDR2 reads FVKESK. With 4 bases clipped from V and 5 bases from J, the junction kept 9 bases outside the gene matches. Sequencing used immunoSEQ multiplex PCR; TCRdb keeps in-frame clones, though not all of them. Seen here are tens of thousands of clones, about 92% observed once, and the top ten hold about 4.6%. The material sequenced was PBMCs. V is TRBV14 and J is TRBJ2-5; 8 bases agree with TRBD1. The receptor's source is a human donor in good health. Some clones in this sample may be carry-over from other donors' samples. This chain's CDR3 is CASSPGQAWRETQYF. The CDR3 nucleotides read TGTGCCAGCAGCCCGGGACAGGCCTGGCGGGAGACCCAGTACTTC. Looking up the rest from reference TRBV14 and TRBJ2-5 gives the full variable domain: EAGVTQFPSHSVIEKGQTVTLRCDPISGHDNLYWYRRVMGKEIKFLLHFVKESKQDESGMPNNRFLAERTGGTYSTLKVQPAELEDSGVYFCASSPGQAWRETQYFGPGTRLLVL.